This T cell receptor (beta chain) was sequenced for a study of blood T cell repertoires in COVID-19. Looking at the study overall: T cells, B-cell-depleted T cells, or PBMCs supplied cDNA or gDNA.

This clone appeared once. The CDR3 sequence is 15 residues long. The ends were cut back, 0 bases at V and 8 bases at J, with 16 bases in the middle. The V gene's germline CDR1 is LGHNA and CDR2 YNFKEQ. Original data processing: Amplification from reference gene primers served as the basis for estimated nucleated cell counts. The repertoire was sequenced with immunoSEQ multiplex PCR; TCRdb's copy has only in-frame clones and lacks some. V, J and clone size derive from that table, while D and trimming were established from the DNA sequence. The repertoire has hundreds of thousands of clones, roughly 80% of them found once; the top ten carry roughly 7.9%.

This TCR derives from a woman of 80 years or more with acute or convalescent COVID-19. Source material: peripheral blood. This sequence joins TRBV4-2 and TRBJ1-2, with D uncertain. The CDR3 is CASSQEIRTALGYTF. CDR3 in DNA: TGTGCCAGCAGCCAAGAAATCCGTACAGCCCTAGGCTACACCTTC.